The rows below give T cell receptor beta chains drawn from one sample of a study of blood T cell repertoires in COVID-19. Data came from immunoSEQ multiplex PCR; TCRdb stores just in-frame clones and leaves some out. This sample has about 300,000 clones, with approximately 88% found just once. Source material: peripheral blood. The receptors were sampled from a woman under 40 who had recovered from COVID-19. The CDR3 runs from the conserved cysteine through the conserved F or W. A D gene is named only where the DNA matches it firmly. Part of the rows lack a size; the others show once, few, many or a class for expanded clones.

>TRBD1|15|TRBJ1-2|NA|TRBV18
CASSPTGTGIGGYTF
TGTGCCAGCTCACCGACGGGGACAGGGATAGGTGGCTACACCTTC
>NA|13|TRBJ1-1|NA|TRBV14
CASSQDGVSEAFF
TGTGCCAGCAGCCAAGACGGGGTCTCTGAAGCTTTCTTT
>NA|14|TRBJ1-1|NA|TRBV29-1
CSVGDGGLNTEAFF
TGCAGCGTTGGGGACGGGGGGCTGAACACTGAAGCTTTCTTT
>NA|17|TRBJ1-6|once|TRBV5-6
CASSFLVGPGGNSPLHF
TGTGCCAGCAGCTTTCTTGTGGGTCCTGGAGGTAATTCACCCCTCCACTTT
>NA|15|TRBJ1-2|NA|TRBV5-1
CASSLAIGRGYGYTF
TGCGCCAGCAGCTTGGCCATCGGCAGGGGCTATGGCTACACCTTC
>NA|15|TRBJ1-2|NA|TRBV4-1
CASSQDQQSNYGYTF
TGCGCCAGCAGCCAAGATCAACAGAGTAACTATGGCTACACCTTC
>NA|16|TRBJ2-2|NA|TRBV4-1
CASSPGVGPGTGELFF
NA
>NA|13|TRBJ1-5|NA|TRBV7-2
CASSATGNQPQHF
TGTGCCAGCAGCGCGACGGGGAATCAGCCCCAGCATTTT
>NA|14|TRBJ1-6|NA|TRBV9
CASSIGTGVSPLHF
TGTGCCAGCAGCATCGGGACGGGGGTTTCACCCCTCCACTTT
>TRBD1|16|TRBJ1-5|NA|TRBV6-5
CASSFARDRRGQPQHF
TGTGCCAGCAGTTTCGCTAGGGACAGGCGAGGGCAGCCCCAGCATTTT
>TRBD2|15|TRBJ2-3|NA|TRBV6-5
CASRPRTSGGDTQYF
TGTGCCAGCAGACCCCGGACTAGCGGGGGGGATACGCAGTATTTT
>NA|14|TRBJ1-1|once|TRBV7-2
CASSPWVGGDEAFF
TGTGCCAGCAGCCCGTGGGTAGGGGGGGATGAAGCTTTCTTT
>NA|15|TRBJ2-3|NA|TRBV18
CASSLSTGGVDTQYF
TGTGCCAGCTCACTCTCCACCGGGGGTGTAGATACGCAGTATTTT
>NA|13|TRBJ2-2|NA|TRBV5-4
CATLRANTGELFF
TGTGCTACCCTGAGAGCGAACACCGGGGAGCTGTTTTTT
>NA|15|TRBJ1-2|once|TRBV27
CASSLAGLTGDGYTF
TGTGCCAGCAGTTTGGCCGGACTCACGGGGGATGGCTACACCTTC
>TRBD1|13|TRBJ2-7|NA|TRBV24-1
CATKAGQGREQYF
TGTGCCACCAAGGCGGGACAGGGACGCGAGCAGTACTTC
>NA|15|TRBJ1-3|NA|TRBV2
CASSPYISSGNTIYF
TGTGCCAGCAGTCCTTACATCTCCTCTGGAAACACCATATATTTT
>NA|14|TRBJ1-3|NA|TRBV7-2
CASSAPGSGNTIYF
TGTGCCAGCAGCGCCCCGGGCTCTGGAAACACCATATATTTT
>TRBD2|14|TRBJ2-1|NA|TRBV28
CASSPRGGRNEQFF
TGTGCCAGCAGTCCTCGGGGGGGGAGGAATGAGCAGTTCTTC
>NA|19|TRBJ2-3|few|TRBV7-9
CASSLALIRQGTGTDTQYF
TGTGCCAGCAGCTTAGCGCTTATCCGTCAGGGGACCGGCACAGATACGCAGTATTTT
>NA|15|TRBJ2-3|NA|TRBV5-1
CASSLAYTSTDTQYF
TGCGCCAGCAGCTTGGCGTATACTAGCACAGATACGCAGTATTTT
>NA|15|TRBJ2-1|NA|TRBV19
CASSIVGTTNDEQFF
TGTGCCAGTAGTATAGTGGGGACAACCAACGATGAGCAGTTCTTC
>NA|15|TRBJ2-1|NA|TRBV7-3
CASSLTPPVYNEQFF
TGTGCCAGCAGCTTAACGCCTCCGGTTTACAATGAGCAGTTCTTC
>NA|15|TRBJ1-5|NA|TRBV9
CASSPGRGAVQPQHF
TGTGCCAGCAGCCCCGGTAGGGGCGCAGTTCAGCCCCAGCATTTT
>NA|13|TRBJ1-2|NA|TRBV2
CASSETGSGGYTF
TGTGCCAGCAGTGAAACAGGCTCTGGGGGCTACACCTTC
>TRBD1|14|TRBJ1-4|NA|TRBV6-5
CASSSTGGSEKLFF
TGTGCCAGCAGTTCGACAGGGGGCAGTGAAAAACTGTTTTTT
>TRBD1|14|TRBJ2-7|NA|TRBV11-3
CASSFGTGSYEQYF
TGTGCCAGCAGCTTTGGGACAGGTTCGTACGAGCAGTACTTC
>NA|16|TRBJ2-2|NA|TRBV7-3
CASSLTAVSNTGELFF
TGTGCCAGCAGCTTAACAGCCGTATCGAACACCGGGGAGCTGTTTTTT